A selection of T cell receptor beta chains follows, all from one sample in a study of radiotherapy plus CTLA-4 blockade in lung cancer. Sequencing used immunoSEQ multiplex PCR; TCRdb keeps in-frame clones, though not all of them. The data show 20,000 or so clones, with more than 70% seen just once and less than 25% held by the top ten. Specimen: peripheral blood, collected from a patient treated with radiotherapy plus ipilimumab. These receptors all stem from a human donor with non-small cell lung cancer whose response to radiotherapy plus ipilimumab could not be evaluated. Both conserved end residues are part of each CDR3. A D gene is named only where the DNA matches it firmly. Clone size appears in some rows only: once, few, many, or a class for an expanded clone.

>once|TRBJ1-1|TRBV7-2|TRBD1
TGTGCCAGCAAACAGGGGGATAGCACTGAAGCTTTCTTT
CASKQGDSTEAFF
>once|TRBJ2-6|TRBV6-6|NA
TGTGCCAGCAGTTACGGGAGCTCTGGGGCCAACGTCCTGACTTTC
CASSYGSSGANVLTF
>NA|TRBJ2-2|TRBV10-3|TRBD1
TGTGCCATCAGACGGACAGGGGACACCGGGGAGCTGTTTTTT
CAIRRTGDTGELFF
>NA|TRBJ2-2|TRBV10-1|TRBD2
TGCGCCAGATTGAGGGGCCTAGCGGGATCCGATTTAAGATCCGGGGAGCTGTTTTTT
CARLRGLAGSDLRSGELFF
>NA|TRBJ2-1|TRBV10-2|NA
TGCGCCAGCACTACCATTGGGGCTAGCTACAATGAGCAGTTCTTC
CASTTIGASYNEQFF
>NA|TRBJ1-2|TRBV5-6|NA
TGTGCCAGCAGCTTGAGCTCGGCTAACTATGGCTACACCTTC
CASSLSSANYGYTF
>NA|TRBJ2-1|TRBV28|NA
TGTGCCAGCAGTTTAAGGCCTCTGAGGCATGAGCAGTTCTTC
CASSLRPLRHEQFF
>NA|TRBJ2-5|TRBV5-1|TRBD2
TGCGCCAGCAGTCCTCCGGTGGGACTAGCAATGGGAGAGACCCAGTACTTC
CASSPPVGLAMGETQYF
>NA|TRBJ1-2|TRBV9|TRBD1
TGTGCCAGCAGCGCCGATGGACAGGCAGCCTATGGCTACACCTTC
CASSADGQAAYGYTF
>NA|TRBJ2-2|TRBV5-1|NA
TGCGCCAGCAGCGGGGACTCCCCAACCGGGGAGCTGTTTTTT
CASSGDSPTGELFF
>NA|TRBJ2-5|TRBV19|NA
TGTGCCAGTAGTATAGATGTCCGGTACCAAGAGACCCAGTACTTC
CASSIDVRYQETQYF
>NA|TRBJ1-5|TRBV2|TRBD1
TGTGCCAGCAGGGGGGACAGGGGGTTGGGGGGTCCCCAGCATTTT
CASRGDRGLGGPQHF
>NA|TRBJ2-3|TRBV29-1|TRBD2
TGCAGCGCGGGAGGGCGCAGTACAGATACGCAGTATTTT
CSAGGRSTDTQYF